This is a list of T cell receptor beta chains from one sample in a study of T cells after yellow fever vaccination. One entry per CDR3 protein, called by TCRdb with MiXCR from the 5' RACE reads. The sample yields around 360,000 distinct CDR3 sequences, 11% seen once. Material: PBMCs, obtained on the day of the first yellow fever vaccination. Receptor source: a man between 18 and 35 years old who received the YFV17D yellow fever vaccine. Each CDR3 is given with its conserved first and last residue. D genes are given only for firm matches. The listing skips clone size in some rows; elsewhere it reads once, few, many or a size class.

NA	17	TRBD2	TRBV7-6	TRBJ2-7	TGTGCCAGCAGCCCCTCCCGGGGACTAGCGGGGGGTCACGAGCAGTACTTC	CASSPSRGLAGGHEQYF
few	17	NA	TRBV4-3	TRBJ2-1	TGCGCCAGCAGCCAAGATAGTTACAGGCCTACCTACAATGAGCAGTTCTTC	CASSQDSYRPTYNEQFF
few	14	NA	TRBV7-9	TRBJ2-3	TGTGCCAGCAGCGTACAGGGTAGTTCAGATACGCAGTATTTT	CASSVQGSSDTQYF
many	15	NA	TRBV5-1	TRBJ1-5	TGCGCCAGCAGCTTGTTCGGGAATAGCAATCAGCCCCAGCATTTT	CASSLFGNSNQPQHF
NA	14	TRBD2	TRBV7-8	TRBJ2-3	TGTGCCAGCAGCTCGCGGGGGACCACAGATACGCAGTATTTT	CASSSRGTTDTQYF
NA	15	NA	TRBV7-2	TRBJ2-1	TGTGCCAGCAGCTTAGGGGCATACACCTACAATGAGCAGTTCTTC	CASSLGAYTYNEQFF
NA	16	TRBD2	TRBV18	TRBJ2-3	TGTGCCAGCTCACCACCGGGACTAGCGGGGGCAGATACGCAGTATTTT	CASSPPGLAGADTQYF
few	17	TRBD2	TRBV27	TRBJ2-3	TGTGCCAGCAGGGTAGGGGTAGCGGGGGCCCGCACAGATACGCAGTATTTT	CASRVGVAGARTDTQYF
few	16	NA	TRBV10-3	TRBJ2-3	TGTGCCATCAGTGGTTACGAGGACCCTAGCACAGATACGCAGTATTTT	CAISGYEDPSTDTQYF
few	13	NA	TRBV5-1	TRBJ2-5	TGCGCCAGCGTGAGGGGTAGCGGAGAGACCCAGTACTTC	CASVRGSGETQYF
few	15	TRBD1	TRBV7-9	TRBJ1-5	TGTGCCAGCAGCTTTACAGGGGGCGGTAATCAGCCCCAGCATTTT	CASSFTGGGNQPQHF
NA	13	NA	TRBV4-2	TRBJ1-2	TGTGCCATGAGCCCCGGTATCCTCTGTGGCTACACCTTC	CAMSPGILCGYTF
few	13	NA	TRBV20-1	TRBJ1-3	TGCAGTGCTAGTAGGAGCTCTGGAAACACCATATATTTT	CSASRSSGNTIYF
few	15	NA	TRBV20-1	TRBJ2-3	TGCAGTGCTAGCCGGGACTCCCAACTAGGGGATACGCAGTATTTT	CSASRDSQLGDTQYF
many	16	NA	TRBV27	TRBJ1-6	TGTGCCAGCAGTTTATACGGGGGCTCCTATAATTCACCCCTCCACTTT	CASSLYGGSYNSPLHF
NA	13	NA	TRBV5-1	TRBJ1-2	TGCGCCAGCAGCTTGATGGCAGAAGGTGGCTACACCTTC	CASSLMAEGGYTF
few	16	NA	TRBV4-3	TRBJ2-3	TGCGCCAGCAGCCCTGTGGGGGTCGGGTACACAGATACGCAGTATTTT	CASSPVGVGYTDTQYF
many	14	NA	TRBV15	TRBJ2-3	TGTGCCACCAGCGGAGTCGGAATCACAGATACGCAGTATTTT	CATSGVGITDTQYF
few	15	NA	TRBV11-2	TRBJ2-1	TGTGCCAGCAGCTATACAGGGGGGGCCTACAATGAGCAGTTCTTC	CASSYTGGAYNEQFF
many	15	NA	TRBV7-3	TRBJ2-2	TGTGCCAGCAGCTTATATGGCCCGTCCACCGGGGAGCTGTTTTTT	CASSLYGPSTGELFF
few	16	NA	TRBV7-7	TRBJ2-2	TGTGCCAGCAGCCCGTCATCCAGAGCGAACACCGGGGAGCTGTTTTTT	CASSPSSRANTGELFF
few	19	NA	TRBV28	TRBJ2-6	TGTGCCAGCAGGCCCGATGGTTGGGACATCAGCTCTGGGGCCAACGTCCTGACTTTC	CASRPDGWDISSGANVLTF
few	15	NA	TRBV27	TRBJ2-1	TGTGCCAGCAATCCCCGGAGAGGGATTGACCATGAGCAGTTCTTC	CASNPRRGIDHEQFF
NA	15	NA	TRBV12-3/TRBV12-4	TRBJ2-3	TGTGCCAGCAGTTTTCGGGGGGCCGGGACAGATACGCAGTATTTT	CASSFRGAGTDTQYF
NA	17	TRBD1	TRBV9	TRBJ1-2	TGTGCCAGCAGCGTAGACCTTGGGACAGGGTACCGGGATGGCTACACCTTC	CASSVDLGTGYRDGYTF
NA	16	NA	TRBV6-1	TRBJ2-2	TGTGCCAGCAGTCAGAGGGGCTTTTCGAACACCGGGGAGCTGTTTTTT	CASSQRGFSNTGELFF
few	15	NA	TRBV5-4	TRBJ2-1	TGTGCCAGCAGCTACACAGAATTCACCTACAATGAGCAGTTCTTC	CASSYTEFTYNEQFF
few	13	NA	TRBV7-3	TRBJ2-1	TGTGCCAGCAGCTTAACGAATGGAAATGAGCAGTTCTTC	CASSLTNGNEQFF
NA	14	TRBD2	TRBV5-1	TRBJ2-3	TGCGCCAGCCATCCCGGGGGGGGCACAGATACGCAGTATTTT	CASHPGGGTDTQYF
NA	15	TRBD1	TRBV7-6	TRBJ2-7	TGTGCCAGCAGCTTTGTGGACAGGGGGCTATACGAGCAGTACTTC	CASSFVDRGLYEQYF
few	16	TRBD2	TRBV7-9	TRBJ2-7	TGTGCCAGCAGTCTCTTGATAGCGGGGGACTCCTACGAGCAGTACTTC	CASSLLIAGDSYEQYF
many	15	NA	TRBV10-3	TRBJ2-1	TGTGCCATCAGTGCTTCTGGGACGGCTTACCCTGAGCAGTTCTTC	CAISASGTAYPEQFF
few	9	NA	TRBV20-1	TRBJ1-2	TGCAGTGCCGGGGCTGGCTACACCTTC	CSAGAGYTF
many	19	NA	TRBV5-1	TRBJ2-7	TGCGCCAGCAGCTTGGCACTTCCTATCAGCCGGGACGTCTCCTACGAGCAGTACTTC	CASSLALPISRDVSYEQYF
NA	14	NA	TRBV2	TRBJ1-2	TGTGCCAGCAGTGAGAGTTCATGGAACTATGGCTACACCTTC	CASSESSWNYGYTF
NA	15	NA	TRBV7-9	TRBJ2-6	TGTGCCAGCAGCTCGCAAGACACGGGGCCTGACGTCCTGACTTTC	CASSSQDTGPDVLTF
many	14	TRBD1	TRBV7-9	TRBJ2-1	TGTGCCAGCAGCTCCTGGGACAGGGAAGAAGGGCAGTTCTTC	CASSSWDREEGQFF
NA	14	TRBD2	TRBV3-1	TRBJ2-5	TGTGCCAGCAGCCAACGGGGGGATGGAGAGACCCAGTACTTC	CASSQRGDGETQYF
many	14	NA	TRBV7-2	TRBJ2-2	TGTGCCAGCAGCTTAGTTAGCAACACCGGGGAGCTGTTTTTT	CASSLVSNTGELFF
NA	15	TRBD1	TRBV3-1	TRBJ2-5	TGTGCCAGCAGCCAAAGACAGGGACGGGAAGAGACCCAGTACTTC	CASSQRQGREETQYF
few	14	NA	TRBV6-4	TRBJ2-1	TGTGCCAGCAGTGCCCTCCCTGCGTACAATGAGCAGTTCTTC	CASSALPAYNEQFF
many	15	TRBD2	TRBV5-1	TRBJ2-3	TGCGCCAGCAGCTTGGGACTAGCGGGGCCAGATACGCAGTATTTT	CASSLGLAGPDTQYF
NA	13	NA	TRBV12-3/TRBV12-4	TRBJ2-5	TGTGCCAGCCGAATCTCGGGTCAAGAGACCCAGTACTTC	CASRISGQETQYF
many	16	TRBD1	TRBV5-6	TRBJ1-6	TGTGCCAGCAGCTCGAACGGACAGGGGGTAAATTCACCCCTCCACTTT	CASSSNGQGVNSPLHF
many	12	NA	TRBV12-3/TRBV12-4	TRBJ1-2	TGTGCCAGCAGCCGGGACATTCTTCGCTACACCTTC	CASSRDILRYTF
few	13	NA	TRBV7-2	TRBJ2-7	TGTGCCAGCAGCTTAGGGCCAGTCCCCGAGCAGTACTTC	CASSLGPVPEQYF
few	19	TRBD1	TRBV7-3	TRBJ1-2	TGTGCCAGCAGCTTAATATTGAGGGGGCGGGCTAAAGCTAACTATGGCTACACCTTC	CASSLILRGRAKANYGYTF
few	16	NA	TRBV5-1	TRBJ2-1	TGCGCCAGCAGCTTGGAGGCGGCAGGGCCTTACAATGAGCAGTTCTTC	CASSLEAAGPYNEQFF
few	14	NA	TRBV20-1	TRBJ2-5	TGCAGTGCCTGTCAGGGGGGGAGATGGGAGACCCAGTACTTC	CSACQGGRWETQYF
NA	15	NA	TRBV5-1	TRBJ2-3	TGCGCCAGCAGCTTGGATACCCAGAGCACAGATACGCAGTATTTT	CASSLDTQSTDTQYF
few	18	NA	TRBV3-1	TRBJ2-3	TGTGCCAGCAGCCAAGGCTCCTTGGGGGTAGGTCGCACAGATACGCAGTATTTT	CASSQGSLGVGRTDTQYF
many	13	NA	TRBV24-1	TRBJ2-3	TGTGCCACCAGTGATGGGAGCACAGATACGCAGTATTTT	CATSDGSTDTQYF
few	14	NA	TRBV12-3/TRBV12-4	TRBJ1-2	TGTGCCAGCAGTTTTTGGTCACAGGGTCTTGGCTACACCTTC	CASSFWSQGLGYTF
NA	13	NA	TRBV7-3	TRBJ2-2	TGTGCCAGCAGCTTAAATCACGGCGGGGAGCTGTTTTTT	CASSLNHGGELFF
NA	13	NA	TRBV5-5	TRBJ2-1	TGTGCCAGCAGCTACCAATCTAGGGGTGAGCAGTTCTTC	CASSYQSRGEQFF
few	11	NA	TRBV13	TRBJ1-1	TGTGCCAGCAGCTTAAAGATGGAAGCTTTCTTT	CASSLKMEAFF
many	16	NA	TRBV10-3	TRBJ2-2	TGTGCCATCAGTGAGTCTGGGAGAGGGGTCACCGGGGAGCTGTTTTTT	CAISESGRGVTGELFF
NA	14	NA	TRBV3-1	TRBJ2-5	TGTGCCAGCAGCCAAGGTAGATCAACAGAGACCCAGTACTTC	CASSQGRSTETQYF
NA	15	TRBD1	TRBV20-1	TRBJ2-5	TGCAGTGCTAGCGGGCAGGGGGCCGGTCGAGAGACCCAGTACTTC	CSASGQGAGRETQYF